Below, 28 T cell receptor beta chains from the same sample are listed, as sequenced in a study of beta chain features in type 1 diabetes. Antigen specificity for these receptors is unknown. Sequenced material consisted of expressed TCRB transcripts (all of the isolated RNA was reverse transcribed). Clones were sequenced by immunoSEQ multiplex PCR, and TCRdb holds only the in-frame ones, with some missing. The sample lists about 650,000 clones, roughly an eighth occurring once. Regarding the study as a whole: People with Type 1 diabetes carried modestly yet significantly shorter TCRB CDR3s in all four CD4+ subsets.

Specimen: naive CD4+ T cells from blood. These receptors originate from a man between 25 and 39 years old with type 1 diabetes.

The rearrangement joins TRBV4-3 to TRBJ2-5, with 9 bases aligning to TRBD2. V lost 0 bases to trimming and J lost 13 bases; unmatched junction nucleotides: 9. CDR1 and CDR2 from the germline V gene are LGHNA and YSLEER. This CDR3 is 14 amino acids long. The CDR3 spells CASSQETTSGTLYF. The CDR3 DNA follows: TGCGCCAGCAGCCAAGAGACGACTAGCGGAACGTTGTACTTC.

This clone has a handful of counts. V usage is TRBV5-8 and J usage is TRBJ2-5, with D maybe TRBD2 (6 bases). The CDR3 consists of 14 residues. Germline-derived CDR1 and CDR2 are SGHTS and YDEGEE. The V end lost 4 bases, the J end lost 3 bases, and 13 bases lay between the germline ends. DNA for the CDR3: TGTGCCAGCAGCCTCGGGGGACGGGAAGAGACCCAGTACTTC. Translated, it gives CASSLGGREETQYF. Complete variable domain (other parts from reference TRBV5-8 and TRBJ2-5): EAGVTQSPTHLIKTRGQQATLRCSPISGHTSVYWYQQALGLGLQFLLWYDEGEERNRGNFPPRFSGRQFPNYSSELNVNALELEDSALYLCASSLGGREETQYFGPGTRLLVL.

The CDR3 region has the DNA TGTGCCAGCAGAGCCCCCTCTAACAGGGATATGATGTCTGAGCAGTTCTTC. Protein product: CASRAPSNRDMMSEQFF. The chain recombines TRBV2 with TRBJ2-1, with D possibly matching TRBD1 (6 bases). This CDR3 is 17 amino acids long. V gave up 6 bases and J gave up 9 bases, with 27 bases separating them. CDR1 SNHLY and CDR2 FYNNEI come from the germline V gene.

Only a few counts were recorded for this clone. The chain recombines TRBV28 with TRBJ2-7; D is perhaps TRBD1 (6 bases). The CDR3 has 15 residues. V shed 7 bases and J shed 0 bases, with 16 bases lying between them. Germline lookup yields CDR1 MDHEN and CDR2 SYDVKM. The CDR3 loop is CASTFDRTSSYEQYF. The CDR3, as DNA: TGTGCCAGCACCTTCGACAGGACGAGCTCCTACGAGCAGTACTTC.

This clone was counted a few times. The rearrangement joins TRBV4-3 to TRBJ1-2; possibly TRBD1 for D (5 bases). The CDR3 contains 14 residues. V was cut by 4 bases and J by 1 base, with 10 bases left in between. Germline V gives CDR1 LGHNA, CDR2 YSLEER. CDR3 sequence (DNA): TGCGCCAGCAGCCTGGACACAATTAACTATGGCTACACCTTC. This gives the protein CASSLDTINYGYTF.

CDR3 sequence reads: CATRREAGRQQFF. CDR3 nucleotides: TGTGCCACACGCCGGGAAGCCGGACGGCAGCAGTTCTTC. J is TRBJ2-1 and V is TRBV19; TRBD2 might be the D (5 bases). The CDR3 is made up of 13 amino acids. The germline V gene encodes CDR1 LNHDA and CDR2 SQIVND (reference sequence). V lost 10 bases to trimming and J lost 11 bases, with 21 bases between them.

J is TRBJ2-1 and V is TRBV28; D could derive from TRBD1 or TRBD2 (6 bases each). The CDR3 is 14 amino acids. Germline loops: CDR1 MDHEN, CDR2 SYDVKM. V gave up 8 bases and J gave up 7 bases, with 18 bases separating them. DNA of the CDR3: TGTGCCAGCGGTACAGGGTCGGGAGTGAATGAGCAGTTCTTC. This sequence encodes CASGTGSGVNEQFF.

This clone appeared a few times. This sequence joins TRBV21-1 and TRBJ2-3; TRBD1, the table's D call, was not compared with the DNA. TRBV21-1 is classified as a pseudogene. The CDR3 spans 13 residues. CDR3 sequence (DNA): TGTGCCACCTGCTGGGGCCTCACAGATACGCAGTATTTT. This gives the protein CATCWGLTDTQYF.

This clone was found a few times. The chain carries TRBV19 and TRBJ2-7, with 7 bases matching TRBD1. V shed 5 bases, J shed 6 bases, and the junction held 4 bases outside the gene matches. Germline-derived CDR1 and CDR2 are LNHDA and SQIVND (reference sequence). The CDR3 loop spans 12 amino acids. CDR3 coding DNA: TGTGCCAGTAGTCCGGGACAGCGCGAGCAGTACTTC. It specifies CASSPGQREQYF.

This clone has only a few counts. The chain has TRBV6-5 and TRBJ1-2, with 9 bases matching TRBD1. Germline CDR1 and CDR2: MNHEY and SVGAGI. Germline trimming cut 6 bases from V and 6 bases from J; bases unmatched to any gene: 8. This CDR3 contains 14 residues. The CDR3 reads CASRFTGQGNGYTF. The CDR3 DNA sequence: TGTGCCAGCAGATTTACGGGACAGGGCAATGGCTACACCTTC.

CDR3 in DNA: TGCGCCAGCAGCTTGAGGCGGGGCCACCAAGAGACCCAGTACTTC. This gives the protein CASSLRRGHQETQYF. The chain employs TRBV5-1 and TRBJ2-5, with D perhaps matching TRBD2 (6 bases). The V gene lost 1 base and the J gene lost 0 bases, with 10 bases spanning the gap. This CDR3 region has 15 residues. Germline V gene data show CDR1 as SGHRS and CDR2 as YFSETQ.

The J gene is TRBJ2-2, the V gene TRBV29-1, with 7 bases lining up with TRBD1. The V segment lost 5 bases and the J segment 3 bases; nucleotides outside the gene matches: 6. The CDR3 covers 14 residues. Germline V lookup: CDR1 SQVTM, CDR2 ANQGSEA. The CDR3 here is CSVSTGVYTGELFF. CDR3 bases: TGCAGCGTTTCCACAGGGGTATACACCGGGGAGCTGTTTTTT.

The chain uses TRBV5-4 and TRBJ2-1; weak D call: TRBD2 (6 bases). Deletions cut 4 bases from V and 8 bases from J, with 16 bases between. The CDR3 is made up of 14 amino acids. Germline V gene lookup returns CDR1 SGHNT and CDR2 YYREEE (reference sequence). The CDR3 sequence: CASSQGQEGYEQFF. In DNA form, the CDR3 reads TGTGCCAGCAGCCAAGGGCAGGAGGGCTATGAGCAGTTCTTC.

The V and J genes are TRBV5-1 and TRBJ2-5; a possible D gene is TRBD2 (6 bases). The germline V gene encodes CDR1 SGHRS and CDR2 YFSETQ. The V end was cut by 4 bases, the J end by 1 base, with 14 bases between. The CDR3 covers 15 residues. Here the CDR3 DNA reads TGCGCCAGCAGCCCCCTGGGACTTCTCCAAGAGACCCAGTACTTC. Its translation is CASSPLGLLQETQYF.

For the CDR3, the DNA is TGTGCCAGCAGCACTCAGGGCGGGGGGAACAATTCACCCCTCCACTTT. Amino acid sequence: CASSTQGGGNNSPLHF. This rearrangement joins TRBV7-2 to TRBJ1-6, with a possible D match to TRBD1 (5 bases). CDR1 is SGHTA and CDR2 is FQGNSA in the germline V gene. The CDR3 is made up of 16 amino acids. V dropped 5 bases and J dropped 7 bases, with 18 bases sitting between them. The complete variable domain, with remaining parts taken from reference TRBV7-2 and TRBJ1-6, reads GAGVSQSPSNKVTEKGKDVELRCDPISGHTALYWYRQSLGQGLEFLIYFQGNSAPDKSGLPSDRFSAERTGGSVSTLTIQRTQQEDSAVYLCASSTQGGGNNSPLHFGNGTRLTVT.

This clone was found a few times. CDR3 nucleotides: TGTGCCAGCAGCTCCTCCTGGACTAGCGGGACATCCCACAATGAGCAGTTCTTC. The encoded protein is CASSSSWTSGTSHNEQFF. The chain combines TRBV7-9 with TRBJ2-1, with 12 bases that match TRBD2. V shed 4 bases, J shed 5 bases, and the junction held 12 bases outside the gene matches. Looked up from germline, CDR1 is SEHNR and CDR2 is FQNEAQ (reference sequence). This CDR3 has 18 amino acids.

The V and J genes are TRBV2 and TRBJ2-1, with 7 bases that match TRBD1. This CDR3 region has 14 residues. Trimming took 6 bases from V and 6 from J; bases not matched to a gene: 8. The germline V gene encodes CDR1 SNHLY and CDR2 FYNNEI. The CDR3 loop is CASRLDRRFNEQFF. CDR3 DNA: TGTGCCAGCAGGTTGGACAGGAGATTCAATGAGCAGTTCTTC. The whole variable domain, remainder taken from reference TRBV2 and TRBJ2-1, is EPEVTQTPSHQVTQMGQEVILRCVPISNHLYFYWYRQILGQKVEFLVSFYNNEISEKSEIFDDQFSVERPDGSNFTLKIRSTKLEDSAMYFCASRLDRRFNEQFFGPGTRLTVL.

This clone has only a few counts. The V and J genes are TRBV9 and TRBJ2-2; D assignment may be TRBD1 or TRBD2 (5 bases each). CDR1 and CDR2 (germline): SGDLS, YYNGEE. Trimming shortened V by 1 base and J by 4 bases, and 14 bases separated the two germline ends. This CDR3 has 16 amino acids. The CDR3 is CASSVRGTGSTGELFF. The CDR3 coding sequence is TGTGCCAGCAGCGTAAGAGGGACGGGCTCCACCGGGGAGCTGTTTTTT.

This clone showed up just a few times. The gene calls are TRBV5-1 and TRBJ2-2; 7 bases line up with TRBD1. Trimming at V came to 4 bases and at J to 2 bases, leaving 5 bases not matched to a gene. The germline V gene has CDR1 SGHRS and CDR2 YFSETQ. This CDR3 has 15 amino acids. The CDR3 DNA reads TGCGCCAGCAGCCCGGGACAGACTAACACCGGGGAGCTGTTTTTT. Residues: CASSPGQTNTGELFF.

This clone was recorded a few times. The chain links TRBV29-1 to TRBJ2-3, with D tentatively TRBD1 or TRBD2 (7 bases each). Looked up from germline, CDR1 is SQVTM and CDR2 is ANQGSEA. This CDR3 has 11 residues. Trimming removed 8 bases at V and 6 bases at J, with 12 bases between. CDR3 nucleotides: TGCAGCCCAGGGGGAGGGGATACGCAGTATTTT. It codes for CSPGGGDTQYF.

This clone has only a few counts. This sequence joins TRBV11-1 and TRBJ2-1; D is ambiguous. The germline V gene encodes CDR1 SGHAT and CDR2 FQDESV (reference sequence). This CDR3 comprises 14 residues. Trimming cost V 2 bases and J 3 bases, with 8 bases left between them. CDR3 loop: CASSLRANYNEQFF. The DNA of the CDR3 is TGTGCCAGCAGCTTAAGGGCCAACTACAATGAGCAGTTCTTC. The full variable domain, in which reference TRBV11-1 and TRBJ2-1 provide the parts outside the CDR3, is EAEVAQSPRYKITEKSQAVAFWCDPISGHATLYWYRQILGQGPELLVQFQDESVVDDSQLPKDRFSAERLKGVDSTLKIQPAELGDSAMYLCASSLRANYNEQFFGPGTRLTVL.

Only a few counts were recorded for this clone. The CDR3 loop is CASSEGDWRGYTF. Written as DNA, the CDR3 is TGTGCCAGCAGTGAAGGGGACTGGCGTGGCTACACCTTC. This rearrangement joins TRBV6-1 to TRBJ1-2; the D gene is possibly TRBD1 (5 bases). V was clipped by 1 base and J by 7 bases, with 10 bases between them. The CDR3 contains 13 residues. Germline CDR1 is MNHNS and CDR2 is SASEGT.

This clone was seen more than once but under ten times. The CDR3 nucleotides are TGCAGTGCTGCCCGACAGGGAGAGCAGTACTTC. This translates into CSAARQGEQYF. The chain recombines TRBV20-1 with TRBJ2-7, with 7 bases matching TRBD1. Trimming cost V 5 bases and J 7 bases; bases outside gene matches: 5. The CDR3 runs 11 residues. CDR1 is DFQATT, CDR2 SNEGSKA, per germline (reference sequence).

This clone was observed a few times. J is TRBJ1-1 and V is TRBV2, with TRBD1 as a possible D gene (5 bases). V was cut by 7 bases and J by 4 bases, with 19 bases left in between. The V gene's germline CDR1 is SNHLY and CDR2 FYNNEI. CDR3 size: 15 residues. The CDR3 nucleotides are TGTGCCAGCACCAGAAACGGGGCGCGAGGCACTGAAGCTTTCTTT. Its translation: CASTRNGARGTEAFF.

The chain has TRBV6-1 and TRBJ2-7; no clear D gene. Germline V gene sequence: CDR1 MNHNS, CDR2 SASEGT. This CDR3 contains 12 residues. V was pared by 5 bases and J by 5 bases, with 10 bases between. The CDR3 sequence is CASSNQLDEQYF. The CDR3 bases are TGTGCCAGCAGTAACCAACTCGACGAGCAGTACTTC.

The gene calls are TRBV28 and TRBJ1-2; D unresolved. This CDR3 region has 15 residues. V shed 5 bases and J shed 3 bases, with 16 bases lying between them. Germline V gene lookup returns CDR1 MDHEN and CDR2 SYDVKM. The CDR3 reads CASSPSERLYYGYTF. CDR3 sequence (DNA): TGTGCCAGCAGTCCTTCTGAGAGACTATACTATGGCTACACCTTC.

The chain links TRBV7-2 to TRBJ2-7; D tentatively reads TRBD1 or TRBD2 (6 bases each). The CDR3 extends over 12 amino acids. Between the trimmed V and J ends, which lost 3 bases and 5 bases, there was a span of 8 bases. The germline CDR1 and CDR2 sequences are SGHTA and FQGNSA. The DNA of the CDR3 is TGTGCCAGCAGCTTTAGGGGGGACGAGCAGTACTTC. It encodes CASSFRGDEQYF.

The chain uses TRBV5-1 and TRBJ1-6, with 11 bases identical to TRBD1. V was clipped by 4 bases and J by 7 bases; unmatched bases: 7. This CDR3 is built from 16 residues. Germline assignment: CDR1 SGHRS and CDR2 YFSETQ. CDR3 coding DNA: TGCGCCAGCAGCCCGGCAGGGGACAGGGGGAATTCACCCCTCCACTTT. It translates to CASSPAGDRGNSPLHF. Full variable domain (missing parts from reference TRBV5-1 and TRBJ1-6): KAGVTQTPRYLIKTRGQQVTLSCSPISGHRSVSWYQQTPGQGLQFLFEYFSETQRNKGNFPGRFSGRQFSNSRSEMNVSTLELGDSALYLCASSPAGDRGNSPLHFGNGTRLTVT.